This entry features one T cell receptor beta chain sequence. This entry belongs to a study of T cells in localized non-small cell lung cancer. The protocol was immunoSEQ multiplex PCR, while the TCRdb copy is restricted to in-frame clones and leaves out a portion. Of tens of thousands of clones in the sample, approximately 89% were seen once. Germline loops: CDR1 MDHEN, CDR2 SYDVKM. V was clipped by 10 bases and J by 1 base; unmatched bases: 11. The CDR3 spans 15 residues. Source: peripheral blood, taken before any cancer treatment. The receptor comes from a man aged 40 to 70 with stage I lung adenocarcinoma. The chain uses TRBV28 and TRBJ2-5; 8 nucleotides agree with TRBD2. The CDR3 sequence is CATTSGAGGQETQYF. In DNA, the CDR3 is TGTGCCACCACCTCCGGTGCGGGGGGCCAAGAGACCCAGTACTTC.